The 9 T cell receptor beta chains given below trace back to one sample, sequenced in a study of shared clonotypes between healthy human individuals (TCRdb year 2020). Libraries were built with the immunoSEQ multiplex PCR assay. Entries here come from immuneACCESS through TCRdb and include only in-frame sequences with V and J called. Some clones fail to appear in such tables; in the studies checked, an unresolved V gene covers under half of the shortfall, and the cause of the remainder is unknown. A total of around 510,000 clones appear in this sample, around 76% of them only once. Together, the top ten hold 12% of the sample. The sample taken for sequencing was PBMCs. Receptors were obtained from a woman aged 40 to 49 in good health. Some clones in this sample may be carry-over from other donors' samples.

Only one count was recorded for this clone. The chain combines TRBV28 with TRBJ2-5; D might be TRBD1 (5 bases). The CDR3 extends over 14 amino acids. Trimming cost V 6 bases and J 6 bases, with 17 bases left between them. The germline V gene has CDR1 MDHEN and CDR2 SYDVKM. This CDR3 is CASSLTRVGKTQYF. The CDR3 DNA reads TGTGCCAGCAGCCTCACCAGGGTTGGAAAGACCCAGTACTTC.

The V call is TRBV19, the J call TRBJ2-5; TRBD2 matches at 9 bases. Trimming removed 7 bases from V and 5 bases from J; junction bases left unmatched: 11. The germline CDR1 and CDR2 sequences are LNHDA and SQIVND (reference sequence). This CDR3 has 15 amino acids. The CDR3 DNA reads TGTGCCAGTAAGATCCGAGCGGGAGGCTGGGAGACCCAGTACTTC. Translating gives CASKIRAGGWETQYF.

With regard to this clone: A read error likely explains this, since a far larger clone differs by one base. The chain couples TRBV30 to TRBJ1-2, with TRBD1 identical over 11 bases. Looked up from germline, CDR1 is GTSNPN and CDR2 is SVGIG (reference sequence). The CDR3 length is 15 residues. V trimming: 0 bases; J trimming: 6 bases; junction bases outside the gene matches: 6. CDR3 sequence: CAWSVLGQGANGYTF. The CDR3, as DNA: TGTGCCTGGAGTGTCCTCGGACAGGGGGCGAATGGCTACACCTTC.

The V call is TRBV7-9, the J call TRBJ2-3; 7 bases agree with TRBD2. This CDR3 is 15 amino acids long. V lost 5 bases, J lost 1 base, and 6 bases stayed unmatched. Looked up from germline, CDR1 is SEHNR and CDR2 is FQNEAQ (reference sequence). CDR3 nucleotide sequence: TGTGCCAGCAGCCAGCGGGGCATGGGCACAGATACGCAGTATTTT. Residues: CASSQRGMGTDTQYF.

This chain joins TRBV4-3 and TRBJ2-2, with TRBD2 identical over 7 bases. Germline CDR1 LGHNA, CDR2 YSLEER. CDR3 length equals 17 residues. With 0 bases clipped from V and 5 bases from J, the junction kept 9 bases outside the gene matches. In DNA, the CDR3 is TGCGCCAGCAGCCAAGATCCCCCGGGAGGTAGAACCGGGGAGCTGTTTTTT. Its protein product is CASSQDPPGGRTGELFF.

In this sample, this clone turned up a few times. The V and J genes are TRBV11-1 and TRBJ2-1; 8 bases line up with TRBD2. Germline CDR1 and CDR2: SGHAT and FQDESV (reference sequence). The V gene end was trimmed by 4 bases and the J gene end by 8 bases; junction bases not matched to a gene: 10. CDR3 length equals 15 residues. The CDR3 reads CASSSGLALVDEQFF. In nucleotides, the CDR3 is TGTGCCAGCAGCTCAGGACTAGCCCTGGTGGATGAGCAGTTCTTC.

V is TRBV5-1 and J is TRBJ2-1; the match to TRBD1 covers 8 bases. Germline CDR1 is SGHRS and CDR2 is YFSETQ. V dropped 5 bases and J dropped 2; count of bases not matched to a gene: 6. The CDR3 consists of 15 residues. The CDR3 protein is CASRRGQGAYNEQFF. In DNA form, the CDR3 reads TGCGCCAGCAGACGAGGACAGGGAGCCTACAATGAGCAGTTCTTC.

The chain uses TRBV7-8 and TRBJ1-5; D remains unclear. Germline assignment: CDR1 SGHVS and CDR2 FQNEAQ. This CDR3 is built from 16 residues. Trimming cost V 2 bases and J 4 bases, with 15 bases left between them. The DNA for the CDR3 is TGTGCCAGCAGCTTATCATTAGACCCTTATAATCAGCCCCAGCATTTT. This encodes CASSLSLDPYNQPQHF.

This clone was seen only a few times. One end of the junction varies from germline; a read error may be responsible. The gene calls are TRBV5-1 and TRBJ2-7; D may be TRBD1 (6 bases). The CDR3 spans 13 residues. Germline V gene data show CDR1 as SGHRS and CDR2 as YFSETQ. The DNA for the CDR3 is TGCGCCAGCAGGCTTCAGGGGACCTACAAGCAGTACTTC. This translates into CASRLQGTYKQYF.